The 21 T cell receptor beta chains listed next were all sequenced from one sample in a study of T cell responses to AZD1222 COVID-19 vaccine (dated by TCRdb to about 2021). The sample's time point label is to be understood as: baseline before first vaccination. Library construction relied on the immunoSEQ multiplex PCR assay. The clones in this table, taken by TCRdb from immuneACCESS, are in-frame only. Not every clone is retained; where verified, under half of the shortfall comes from an unresolved V gene, and the cause of the rest is unknown. For this sample the table gives around 78,000 clones, of which roughly 85% were detected only once. The leading ten clones occupy 2.9% of the sample. The sample in question was peripheral blood, obtained on day 0 of AZD1222 vaccination. These receptors were collected from an adult in good health.

The V call is TRBV19, the J call TRBJ1-4; tentative D call: TRBD1 (6 bases). CDR1 and CDR2 (germline): LNHDA, SQIVND (reference sequence). V was cut by 7 bases and J by 10 bases, with 16 bases left in between. The CDR3 has 13 residues. The CDR3 reads CASTTTGRGKLFF. CDR3 nucleotides: TGTGCCAGTACCACGACAGGCCGGGGAAAACTGTTTTTT.

Only one count was recorded for this clone. The gene calls are TRBV28 and TRBJ2-3; TRBD2 aligns across 8 bases. Looked up from germline, CDR1 is MDHEN and CDR2 is SYDVKM. The CDR3 runs 15 residues. V lost 5 bases to trimming and J lost 5 bases; unmatched junction nucleotides: 9. CDR3 DNA sequence: TGTGCCAGCAGTACCGTCGCGGGGGGATTAGATACGCAGTATTTT. Its translation is CASSTVAGGLDTQYF.

This chain uses TRBV6-6 with TRBJ1-5, with a tentative D call TRBD1 (5 bases). V was shortened by 5 bases and J by 0 bases, with 14 bases between the two germline ends. Per the germline V gene, CDR1 is MNHNY and CDR2 is SVGAGI (reference sequence). The CDR3 extends over 16 amino acids. The DNA of the CDR3 is TGTGCCAGCAGTCCCCCGAGGGGTTATAGCAATCAGCCCCAGCATTTT. Protein sequence: CASSPPRGYSNQPQHF.

This chain joins TRBV5-6 and TRBJ1-2; a weak D match, TRBD1 (6 bases). V was cut by 4 bases and J by 3 bases, with 19 bases left in between. The germline V gene encodes CDR1 SGHDT and CDR2 YYEEEE. This CDR3 region has 16 residues. CDR3 in DNA: TGTGCCAGCAGCCCGGAGTGGGGGGCTCGGGACTATGGCTACACCTTC. This codes for CASSPEWGARDYGYTF.

V and J are TRBV4-3 and TRBJ2-3; 12 nucleotides match TRBD2. The germline gives CDR1 LGHNA, CDR2 YSLEER. V lost 0 bases to trimming and J lost 4 bases; unmatched junction nucleotides: 11. This CDR3 is 19 amino acids long. The CDR3 nucleotides read TGCGCCAGCAGCCAAGAAAGAGCTAGCGGGAGGGCCTATGCAGATACGCAGTATTTT. It yields the protein CASSQERASGRAYADTQYF.

V and J are TRBV7-9 and TRBJ1-3, with a tentative D call TRBD1 (5 bases). This CDR3 is built from 15 residues. Germline V gives CDR1 SEHNR, CDR2 FQNEAQ (reference sequence). V was cut by 1 base and J by 2 bases, with 9 bases left in between. The CDR3: CASSLGGGTGNTIYF. The CDR3 bases are TGTGCCAGCAGCTTAGGCGGGGGGACTGGAAACACCATATATTTT. Using reference TRBV7-9 and TRBJ1-3 for the parts outside the CDR3, the full variable domain is DTGVSQNPRHKITKRGQNVTFRCDPISEHNRLYWYRQTLGQGPEFLTYFQNEAQLEKSRLLSDRFSAERPKGSFSTLEIQRTEQGDSAMYLCASSLGGGTGNTIYFGEGSWLTVV.

The chain couples TRBV2 to TRBJ2-2, with no clear D. The V end lost 6 bases, the J end lost 0 bases, and 8 bases lay between the germline ends. This CDR3 is 14 amino acids long. The germline V gene encodes CDR1 SNHLY and CDR2 FYNNEI. The CDR3 nucleotides read TGTGCCAGCAGGGAATGGACGAACACCGGGGAGCTGTTTTTT. As protein: CASREWTNTGELFF.

The sample holds one count of this clone. This chain joins TRBV7-3 and TRBJ2-7; TRBD1 or TRBD2 may be the D gene (6 bases each). Germline-derived CDR1 and CDR2 are SGHTA and FQGTGA. The V and J ends lost 5 bases and 5 bases respectively, with 10 bases between them. This CDR3 is 12 amino acids long. The CDR3, as DNA: TGTGCCAGCAGCCCGGGGGCCAACGAGCAGTACTTC. Translation gives CASSPGANEQYF.

This CDR3 reads CASSVAGGAGTQYF. In nucleotides, the CDR3 is TGTGCCAGCAGCGTAGCGGGCGGGGCCGGGACCCAGTACTTC. V gene TRBV9 combines with J gene TRBJ2-5; possibly TRBD2 for D (6 bases). Germline assignment: CDR1 SGDLS and CDR2 YYNGEE. The V gene lost 0 bases and the J gene lost 7 bases, with 13 bases spanning the gap. This CDR3 region has 14 residues.

This chain uses TRBV27 with TRBJ1-1, with TRBD1 matching over 7 bases. This CDR3 has 15 residues. Germline V gene lookup returns CDR1 MNHEY and CDR2 SMNVEV (reference sequence). Losses at the gene ends were 2 bases for V and 2 bases for J; bases not matched to a gene: 5. CDR3 residues: CASSLRGDSNTEAFF. The DNA of the CDR3 is TGTGCCAGCAGTTTACGGGGGGACAGTAACACTGAAGCTTTCTTT.

This clone was seen a handful of times. The rearrangement joins TRBV25-1 to TRBJ1-4, with 8 bases fitting TRBD1. CDR3 size: 14 residues. Trimming cost V 1 base and J 7 bases; bases outside gene matches: 2. Germline lookup yields CDR1 MGHDK and CDR2 SYGVNS. The CDR3 region is CASSESTGGEKLFF. CDR3 sequence (DNA): TGTGCCAGCAGTGAATCTACAGGGGGTGAAAAACTGTTTTTT.

The chain combines TRBV3-1 (or the pseudogene TRBV3-2) with TRBJ2-5, with D possibly matching TRBD2 (5 bases). Germline CDR1 reads LGHDT; CDR2 reads YNNKEL (reference sequence). The CDR3 has 16 amino acids. The ends were cut back, 0 bases at V and 2 bases at J, with 13 bases in the middle. The CDR3 sequence: CASSQDGYGLQETQYF. The CDR3 DNA sequence: TGTGCCAGCAGCCAAGATGGGTACGGACTTCAAGAGACCCAGTACTTC.

The CDR3 is CASSLSSTEAFF. CDR3 DNA: TGTGCCAGCAGCTTGTCCAGCACTGAAGCTTTCTTT. The chain carries TRBV7-9 and TRBJ1-1, with no clear D. Germline CDR1 and CDR2: SEHNR and FQNEAQ (reference sequence). Trimming removed 3 bases at V and 4 bases at J, with 6 bases between. This CDR3 is 12 amino acids long.

V usage is TRBV4-3 and J usage is TRBJ2-7, with D perhaps TRBD1 (5 bases). This CDR3 contains 18 residues. The germline CDR1 and CDR2 sequences are LGHNA and YSLEER. V shed 1 base and J shed 2 bases, with 21 bases lying between them. The chain's CDR3 is CASSQATGPQGWAYEQYF. The CDR3 nucleotides are TGCGCCAGCAGCCAAGCCACAGGACCCCAGGGCTGGGCCTACGAGCAGTACTTC.

V usage is TRBV15 and J usage is TRBJ2-5; a weak D match, TRBD1 (5 bases). CDR3 length equals 15 residues. Germline CDR1 LNHNV, CDR2 YYDKDF (reference sequence). Trimming pared 0 bases from V and 1 base from J, leaving 9 bases between. The CDR3 bases are TGTGCCACCAGCAGAGATCTGGGGCGCCAAGAGACCCAGTACTTC. Amino acids: CATSRDLGRQETQYF.

This clone was picked up one time. The chain couples TRBV3-1 (or the pseudogene TRBV3-2) to TRBJ1-3; 11 positions match TRBD1. The CDR3 is 23 amino acids. CDR1 and CDR2 from the germline V gene are LGHDT and YNNKEL (reference sequence). The V and J ends lost 1 base and 4 bases, in that order; junction bases with no gene match: 24. The CDR3, as DNA: TGTGCCAGCAGCCAAGCATGGGTGCAGGTGCCCCGGACAGGGGGCGAGGAAGGAAACACCATATATTTT. It yields the protein CASSQAWVQVPRTGGEEGNTIYF.

This clone appeared a single time. The chain links TRBV6-6 to TRBJ2-3; 8 bases line up with TRBD2. V was clipped by 5 bases and J by 0 bases; unmatched bases: 10. Germline-derived CDR1 and CDR2 are MNHNY and SVGAGI (reference sequence). This CDR3 is 17 amino acids long. CDR3 nucleotide sequence: TGTGCCAGCAGTCGCCTCGCGGGGGGAGGTAGCACAGATACGCAGTATTTT. As protein: CASSRLAGGGSTDTQYF.

The rearrangement uses TRBV4-3 and TRBJ2-7; possible D gene TRBD2, 5 bases. Germline V gives CDR1 LGHNA, CDR2 YSLEER. Trimming pared 0 bases from V and 0 bases from J, leaving 15 bases between. The CDR3 has 17 residues. Here the CDR3 reads CASSQDGKGRGSYEQYF. The CDR3 DNA is TGCGCCAGCAGCCAAGATGGGAAGGGTCGGGGCTCCTACGAGCAGTACTTC.

The chain carries TRBV2 and TRBJ2-1; TRBD2 aligns across 13 bases. After removal of 6 bases from V and 5 bases from J, the junction contained 10 bases not matched to a gene. From germline, CDR1 is SNHLY and CDR2 FYNNEI. There are 17 residues in the CDR3. CDR3 sequence reads: CASRARLAGGLNNEQFF. CDR3 nucleotide sequence: TGTGCCAGCAGGGCCAGACTAGCGGGGGGCCTAAACAATGAGCAGTTCTTC. Supplemented by reference TRBV2 and TRBJ2-1, the full variable domain reads EPEVTQTPSHQVTQMGQEVILRCVPISNHLYFYWYRQILGQKVEFLVSFYNNEISEKSEIFDDQFSVERPDGSNFTLKIRSTKLEDSAMYFCASRARLAGGLNNEQFFGPGTRLTVL.

The V call is TRBV4-3, the J call TRBJ1-2, with 7 bases identical to TRBD1. This CDR3 is built from 14 residues. Germline V CDR1 and CDR2: LGHNA, YSLEER. Trimming cost V 4 bases and J 3 bases; bases outside gene matches: 5. The CDR3 spells CASSRVTGDYGYTF. CDR3 nucleotides: TGCGCCAGCAGCCGCGTCACAGGGGACTATGGCTACACCTTC.

The chain employs TRBV9 and TRBJ2-7; D may be TRBD1 or TRBD2 (6 bases each). CDR1 and CDR2 (germline): SGDLS, YYNGEE. Trimming stripped 0 bases from V and 6 bases from J, with 10 bases between. The CDR3 is 13 amino acids. CDR3 in amino acids: CASSVGGAGEQYF. CDR3 in DNA: TGTGCCAGCAGCGTAGGGGGGGCTGGCGAGCAGTACTTC.